The TCR beta chain under discussion was sequenced for a study of shared clonotypes between healthy human individuals. The quantity of DNA used in unsorted PBMC replicate PCRs was around 300 ng, corresponding to tens of thousands of T cell genomes. In the original analysis: ImmunoSEQ junction-only sequences lacked quality scores, so their filtering differed. Here immunoSEQ multiplex PCR was the method, and the copy in TCRdb shows in-frame clones only, minus some. That table furnishes V, J and clone size, whereas the DNA furnished D and trimming. The sample holds about 490,000 clones, 81% seen once. The study, taken as a whole, reports: Donor scarcity curtailed the genetic and exposure-history diversity represented herein.

This clone has just a few counts. The antigen is undetermined. CDR3 size: 15 residues. Germline V gene data show CDR1 as KGHSH and CDR2 as LQKENI. Trimming took 3 bases from V and 5 from J; bases not matched to a gene: 7. The sequencing sample was made of PBMCs. This receptor was identified in a woman aged 40 to 49 in good health. Some clones in this sample may be carry-over from other donors' samples. The chain uses TRBV18 and TRBJ2-1; 7 bases agree with TRBD1. The CDR3 protein is CASSPIGQANNEQFF. As DNA, the CDR3 is TGTGCCAGCTCACCTATTGGACAGGCCAACAATGAGCAGTTCTTC. Based on the CDR3 plus reference TRBV18 and TRBJ2-1, the full variable domain is NAGVMQNPRHLVRRRGQEARLRCSPMKGHSHVYWYRQLPEEGLKFMVYLQKENIIDESGMPKERFSAEFPKEGPSILRIQQVVRGDSAAYFCASSPIGQANNEQFFGPGTRLTVL.